These T cell receptor beta chains were read from a single sample in a study of long-term antiretroviral therapy in people with HIV. TCRdb's table, derived via immunoSEQ multiplex PCR, lists solely in-frame clones and lacks some. The table includes approximately 19,000 clones, roughly 79% detected once. Sample: unsorted PBMCs, taken 2.3 years after starting antiretroviral therapy. The receptors come from a woman aged 40-49 years with HIV. Each CDR3 is given with its conserved first and last residue. A D gene is named only where the DNA matches it firmly. Some rows have no size entry. The others give once, few or many, or a class for an expanded clone.

v_gene,abundance,len,j_gene,d_gene,CDR3aa,CDR3nt
TRBV19,-,15,TRBJ2-1,TRBD1,CASSIQGAGVNEQFF,TGTGCCAGTAGCATACAGGGGGCCGGGGTCAATGAGCAGTTCTTC
TRBV27,-,13,TRBJ2-1,-,CASRSDSFNEQFF,TGTGCCAGCAGGAGTGACAGTTTCAATGAGCAGTTCTTC
TRBV27,few,13,TRBJ1-5,-,CASSLGPNQPQHF,TGTGCCAGCAGTTTAGGTCCGAATCAGCCCCAGCATTTT
TRBV25-1,-,13,TRBJ1-1,-,CASSGRVNTEAFF,TGTGCCAGCAGCGGTCGCGTTAACACTGAAGCTTTCTTT
TRBV19,few,23,TRBJ1-5,-,CASSIVVSGKDSIGTYSNQPQHF,TGTGCCAGTAGTATAGTAGTTAGTGGTAAGGACAGCATCGGGACCTATAGCAATCAGCCCCAGCATTTT
TRBV7-2,-,12,TRBJ2-5,-,CASSWAGETQYF,TGTGCCAGCAGCTGGGCCGGGGAGACCCAGTACTTC
TRBV11-3,-,12,TRBJ2-7,-,CASSQEAHEQYF,TGTGCCAGCAGCCAAGAGGCCCACGAGCAGTACTTC
TRBV14,-,15,TRBJ2-3,-,CASSPIGRGPDTQYF,TGTGCCAGCAGCCCCATCGGCAGGGGCCCAGATACGCAGTATTTT
TRBV12-5,-,15,TRBJ2-7,-,CASGFGGTFSYEQYF,TGTGCTAGTGGTTTCGGAGGGACCTTCTCCTACGAGCAGTACTTC
TRBV12-5,-,14,TRBJ2-1,-,CASGPPNTYNEQFF,TGTGCTAGTGGTCCCCCAAATACCTACAATGAGCAGTTCTTC
TRBV10-1,-,12,TRBJ1-1,TRBD1,CASSTGGPEAFF,TGCGCCAGCAGTACAGGGGGCCCTGAAGCTTTCTTT
TRBV7-2,-,15,TRBJ1-5,TRBD1,CASSAGTGGQEPQHF,TGTGCCAGCAGCGCCGGGACAGGGGGACAGGAGCCCCAGCATTTT
TRBV27,-,13,TRBJ1-1,TRBD1,CASRTGGDPEAFF,TGTGCCAGCAGGACAGGGGGCGATCCTGAAGCTTTCTTT
TRBV11-1,-,13,TRBJ2-7,-,CASSLGAAYEQYF,TGTGCCAGCAGCTTGGGGGCAGCCTACGAGCAGTACTTC
TRBV14,-,16,TRBJ2-2,-,CASSQDRRVNTGELFF,TGTGCCAGCAGCCAAGATAGGAGGGTGAACACCGGGGAGCTGTTTTTT
TRBV9,-,17,TRBJ2-6,-,CASSLEDHLAGANVLTF,TGTGCCAGCAGCTTAGAGGACCACCTCGCTGGGGCCAACGTCCTGACTTTC
TRBV4-1,-,14,TRBJ2-7,-,CASSPSRVAYEQYF,TGCGCCAGCAGCCCATCCCGCGTTGCGTACGAGCAGTACTTC
TRBV9,-,15,TRBJ2-5,TRBD1,CASTRGQGISETQYF,TGTGCCAGCACAAGGGGACAGGGGATATCAGAGACCCAGTACTTC
TRBV6-1,-,13,TRBJ2-2,-,CTHRDSNTGELFF,TGTACCCACAGGGACTCGAACACCGGGGAGCTGTTTTTT
TRBV7-8,-,15,TRBJ2-5,-,CASSFPRTGQETQYF,TGTGCCAGCAGCTTCCCACGAACAGGGCAAGAGACCCAGTACTTC
TRBV2,-,14,TRBJ2-3,-,CASSDISGTDTQYF,TGTGCCAGCAGTGATATTTCGGGCACAGATACGCAGTATTTT
TRBV5-6,-,16,TRBJ1-5,-,CASSGGAGRLNQPQHF,TGTGCCAGCAGCGGGGGGGCCGGACGACTTAATCAGCCCCAGCATTTT
TRBV6-6,-,15,TRBJ2-3,TRBD2,CASSSWGGSTDTQYF,TGTGCCAGCAGTTCATGGGGGGGGAGCACAGATACGCAGTATTTT
TRBV9,-,15,TRBJ1-2,TRBD1,CASSVGWDRESGYTF,TGTGCCAGCAGCGTAGGGTGGGACAGGGAAAGTGGCTACACCTTC
TRBV27,few,13,TRBJ1-2,TRBD1,CASRLQGSYGYTF,TGTGCCAGCAGGCTACAGGGGTCCTATGGCTACACCTTC
TRBV19,-,15,TRBJ1-4,-,CASSYIWTVNEKLFF,TGTGCCAGTAGTTACATATGGACAGTTAATGAAAAACTGTTTTTT
TRBV4-1,-,16,TRBJ2-3,-,CASSQDPGLIGDTQYF,TGCGCCAGCAGCCAAGATCCGGGACTTATCGGAGATACGCAGTATTTT
TRBV29-1,-,11,TRBJ2-3,-,CSVFREDTQYF,TGCAGCGTATTTAGAGAAGATACGCAGTATTTT
TRBV5-6,once,18,TRBJ2-1,TRBD2,CASSLVGELAGNFNEQFF,TGTGCCAGCAGCTTGGTCGGGGAACTAGCGGGAAACTTTAATGAGCAGTTCTTC
TRBV6-5,once,16,TRBJ2-7,TRBD2,CASSYMAGLVSYEQYF,TGTGCCAGCAGTTACATGGCCGGACTAGTTTCCTACGAGCAGTACTTC
TRBV30,-,14,TRBJ2-3,-,CAWSAEGRGDTQYF,TGTGCCTGGAGTGCCGAGGGAAGGGGAGATACGCAGTATTTT
TRBV29-1,-,14,TRBJ2-5,-,CSVEPDVLEETQYF,TGCAGCGTTGAACCGGACGTACTAGAGGAGACCCAGTACTTC
TRBV5-4,-,15,TRBJ2-5,-,CASSSSGEHGETQYF,TGTGCCAGCAGCTCGTCAGGGGAACATGGGGAGACCCAGTACTTC
TRBV27,once,15,TRBJ1-4,-,CASSLYGGIGEKLFF,TGTGCCAGCAGTTTATATGGGGGTATAGGAGAAAAACTGTTTTTT
TRBV6-5,-,16,TRBJ1-2,-,CASSYSPGRGDYGYTF,TGTGCCAGCAGTTACTCGCCGGGAAGGGGAGACTATGGCTACACCTTC
TRBV19,-,12,TRBJ2-1,TRBD2,CASGDYHNEQFF,TGTGCCAGTGGGGACTACCACAATGAGCAGTTCTTC
TRBV6-1,once,16,TRBJ1-5,-,CASSEAVARPYQPQHF,TGTGCCAGCAGTGAAGCCGTGGCCCGGCCCTATCAGCCCCAGCATTTT
TRBV6-5,-,13,TRBJ2-5,-,CASSDRTQETQYF,TGTGCCAGCAGTGATCGGACTCAAGAGACCCAGTACTTC
TRBV7-2,once,16,TRBJ1-4,-,CASSLASHAVGEKLFF,TGTGCCAGCAGCTTAGCTTCCCATGCGGTGGGTGAAAAACTGTTTTTT
TRBV5-6,-,15,TRBJ2-7,-,CASSMAGSSSYEQYF,TGTGCCAGTAGTATGGCGGGATCCTCGTCCTACGAGCAGTACTTC
TRBV6-5,-,15,TRBJ2-7,TRBD2,CASSATGTSAYEQYF,TGTGCCAGCAGTGCAACCGGGACTAGCGCCTACGAGCAGTACTTC
TRBV29-1,-,13,TRBJ2-3,-,CSVEVPLSDTQYF,TGCAGCGTTGAAGTTCCCCTTTCCGATACGCAGTATTTT
TRBV7-2,medium-sized,13,TRBJ1-6,-,CASSLDRGSPLHF,TGTGCCAGCAGCTTAGATCGAGGCTCACCCCTCCACTTT
TRBV13,-,14,TRBJ2-7,-,CASRPGGVAREQYF,TGTGCCAGCAGGCCCGGAGGAGTAGCTCGCGAGCAGTACTTC
TRBV7-9,few,19,TRBJ2-4,TRBD2,CASSPGTSGTGLAKNIQYF,TGTGCCAGCAGCCCAGGGACTAGCGGGACCGGACTAGCCAAAAACATTCAGTACTTC
TRBV7-2,-,12,TRBJ2-7,-,CASSSAIYEQYF,TGTGCCAGCAGCTCTGCGATCTACGAGCAGTACTTC
TRBV7-9,-,13,TRBJ2-1,-,CASSYPSLNEQFF,TGTGCCAGCAGCTACCCCAGTCTCAATGAGCAGTTCTTC
TRBV6-1,-,15,TRBJ2-7,-,CASSEAPTTAYEQYF,TGTGCCAGCAGTGAAGCGCCTACGACAGCCTACGAGCAGTACTTC
TRBV5-6,-,16,TRBJ1-6,-,CASSGRTAIYNSPLHF,TGTGCCAGCAGCGGGCGGACAGCTATCTATAATTCACCCCTCCACTTT
TRBV6-5,-,15,TRBJ1-1,TRBD1,CASRPLTGADTEAFF,TGTGCCAGCAGGCCTCTCACAGGGGCAGACACTGAAGCTTTCTTT
TRBV2,-,13,TRBJ2-3,-,CASISPNTDTQYF,TGTGCCAGCATTAGTCCAAACACAGATACGCAGTATTTT
TRBV29-1,-,11,TRBJ1-1,-,CSVRANTEAFF,TGCAGCGTCCGAGCTAACACTGAAGCTTTCTTT
TRBV27,-,17,TRBJ1-4,-,CASSFFPPRNTNEKLFF,TGTGCCAGCAGTTTTTTCCCGCCAAGAAATACTAATGAAAAACTGTTTTTT
TRBV7-9,-,14,TRBJ1-3,TRBD1,CASSRGQAGNTIYF,TGTGCCAGCAGCAGGGGACAGGCTGGAAACACCATATATTTT